This T cell receptor (beta chain) was recovered during a study of vaccination and CD4 T cells after COVID-19 (dated 2022 in TCRdb). About the investigation overall: Every convalescent patient had a positive nasal swab PCR test for SARS-CoV-2, with mild disease in roughly ten patients and severe disease in one. Post-COVID blood samples were collected from convalescent patients a median of roughly 100 days after diagnosis, with a range of roughly 30 to 161 days. Post-vaccine blood samples were collected a median of around 2.5 months after the second vaccine dose, ranging from about 13 to 241 days. The convalescent cohort included six males and four females, with two Hispanic individuals, seven Caucasians, two Asians and one multiracial person. Two doses of either the Pfizer-BioNTech BNT162b2 vaccine (n=8) or the Moderna mRNA-1273 vaccine (n=2) were administered to participants. In control cultures, a CEFX viral epitope pool was used as positive control, an HIV-1 Nef peptide pool was used as negative control, or no peptide was added. Overlapping spike peptide pools from SARS-CoV-2 and from the common cold coronaviruses HCoV-NL63, HCoV-OC43 and HCoV-229E were used as culture stimuli. The spike-specific CD4+ TCR repertoire was compared before and after mRNA vaccination in over nine COVID-19 convalescent patients and 4 infection-naive healthy vaccine recipients. What the authors observed across the whole study: Nearly all vaccine-specific clones in convalescent patients (304 of 307) were mono-reactive for SARS-CoV-2 spike rather than cross-reactive with common cold coronaviruses. The number of convalescent patients in the study was relatively small, and the study did not examine early timepoints following natural infection. The median count of SARS-CoV-2-reactive clonotypes went up from some 23 after infection to around 38 after vaccination, although the change was not significant. Among convalescent patients, a median around 89% of the SARS-CoV-2-reactive clones seen after vaccination appeared only after vaccination, which suggests priming specific to the vaccine.

The treatment or condition label of this sample denotes: approximately nine-day PBMC culture with coronavirus spike peptide pools or control peptides (ViraFEST assay). The ViraFEST assay, used in the study, expanded antigen-specific T cells with peptide pools and then identified the expanded clonotypes through TCR sequencing. The positive SARS-CoV-2 PCR tests of the convalescent patients were dated from March to December 2020, before the Alpha, Beta and Delta variants emerged in the United States. Each well held around 2 million PBMCs cultured with 10 ug/ml peptide pools in IMDM containing approximately 4.8% human AB serum and 10 IU/ml IL-2. On days 3 and 7, half of the culture medium was replaced with fresh IL-2-containing medium. Once the cells had been in culture for 9 to 10 days, the EasySep CD4+ T cell isolation kit was used to isolate CD4+ T cells by negative selection. Ficoll-Paque Plus gradient centrifugation was used to isolate PBMCs from whole blood, and the isolated PBMCs were then either used fresh or cryopreserved at -140C. Each culture condition was generally run in triplicate wells.

Worth noting for this clonotype: Which antigen it targets is not known. No base qualities exist here, and no much larger clone lies one base off it.

Library construction relied on PCR. TCR sequencing of DNA from cultured CD4+ T cells used the Oncomine TCR Beta short-read assay at the Johns Hopkins FTIC core. The QIAamp micro DNA kit was used to extract genomic DNA from the cultured CD4+ T cells. Oncomine TCR Beta libraries made from cultured CD4+ T cells were pooled using unique dual indexes and sequenced on an Illumina iSeq 100. The authors' analysis ran thus. Non-productive sequences were removed, and CDR3s that did not start with C, did not end with F or W, or were shorter than 7 amino acids were discarded. The MANAFEST web application was used to identify antigen-specific clonotypes by comparing peptide-stimulated wells against reference wells and other culture wells. To be called positive, a clone needed an FDR below 0.05, an odds ratio above 5, and a productive frequency above 0.1% in at least two of three replicate wells. Clonotypes that were significantly expanded in both SARS-CoV-2 spike wells and at least one common cold coronavirus spike condition were defined as cross-reactive. CDR3 homology was assessed with Levenshtein distances (stringdist) and unrooted phylogenetic trees (ape) in R version 3.6.1. TCRdb reprocessing: public reads trimmed at Q25 with fastp, clones called with MiXCR, in-frame beta chains kept. Each CDR3 protein appears once, grouped with its most common genes and DNA. The V and J calls were determined by TCRdb, not by the authors. This sample is represented by around 20,000 distinct CDR3 sequences; around 40% of them were singletons. The ten largest clones capture 7% to 9.5% of the sample.

Inclusive of the bounding cysteine and phenylalanine, the CDR3 is 14 residues long. Just CDR3 DNA is preserved here, 42 bases in frame from base 1. The germline V and J ends show losses of 7 bases and 7 bases respectively, and no gene match explains 7 bases of the junction. The germline V gene specifies MDHEN as CDR1 and SYDVKM as CDR2. Material: CD4+ T cells from blood, cultured in vitro, obtained after SARS-CoV-2 vaccination. This clonotype was sampled from a human donor who had recovered from COVID-19. The chain employs TRBV28 and TRBJ1-6; TRBD1 aligns with 7 central bases. The CDR3 sequence is CASIEDRNNSPLHF. The DNA reads as follows: TGTGCCAGCATTGAGGACAGGAACAATTCACCCCTCCACTTT.